Below, 2 T cell receptor beta chains from the same sample are listed, as sequenced in a study of cytomegalovirus exposure and HLA in healthy donors. Researchers ran the PCR with 60 Vbeta and 13 Jbeta primers. Method: immunoSEQ multiplex PCR; TCRdb's copy keeps in-frame clones and lacks some. Recorded for this sample: about 130,000 clones. Sequencing was carried out using PBMCs. The receptors originated from a man in his forties in good health and CMV-seronegative.

This chain uses TRBV10-3 with TRBJ2-3; the match to TRBD2 covers 7 bases. Germline V lookup: CDR1 ENHRY, CDR2 SYGVKD. The CDR3 is 16 residues long. The junction had 9 bases not matched to a gene; V was cut back by 4 bases and J by 2 bases. CDR3 DNA: TGTGCCATCAGTGGGGAGGGTGGCAAATCCACAGATACGCAGTATTTT. Its protein is CAISGEGGKSTDTQYF.

The V call is TRBV6-6, the J call TRBJ1-5; maybe TRBD1 (6 bases). V was cut by 7 bases and J by 0 bases, with 16 bases left in between. CDR1 is MNHNY and CDR2 is SVGAGI in the germline V gene (reference sequence). This CDR3 spans 16 amino acids. In DNA form, the CDR3 reads TGTGCCAGCACTCCTGGGGGGGGCCCTAGCAATCAGCCCCAGCATTTT. Amino acids: CASTPGGGPSNQPQHF.